Listed below are T cell receptor beta chains from one sample, sequenced in a study of shared clonotypes between healthy human individuals. Profiling relied on immunoSEQ multiplex PCR, and the TCRdb table lists in-frame clones only, not all of them. Of 950,000 to 1,300,000 clones listed, around 74% are singletons. Input material: memory CD4+ T cells sorted from blood. All receptors derive from a man younger than 35 in good health. The CDR3 runs from the conserved cysteine through the conserved F or W. The order of the fields is V gene, D gene, clone size, J gene, CDR3 protein, CDR3 DNA. A D gene is named only where the DNA matches it firmly. Clone sizes are given selectively: once, few, many, or a class where the clone is expanded.

TRBV6-5	-	-	TRBJ1-1	CASIRDSLNTEAFF	TGTGCCAGCATTAGAGACAGCTTAAACACTGAAGCTTTCTTT
TRBV20-1	-	-	TRBJ2-5	CSALLETQYF	TGCAGTGCCTTACTAGAGACCCAGTACTTC
TRBV6-5	-	-	TRBJ1-4	CASSSVGNEKLFF	TGTGCCAGCAGTTCCGTCGGGAATGAAAAACTGTTTTTT
TRBV27	-	few	TRBJ2-1	CASSLGGNSYNEQFF	TGTGCCAGCAGTTTAGGGGGGAACTCCTACAATGAGCAGTTCTTC
TRBV21-1	-	once	TRBJ1-2	CASSLQGGREGDRYYGYTF	TGTGCCAGCAGTCTCCAAGGGGGCAGGGAGGGGGACCGTTACTATGGCTACACCTTC
TRBV10-1	TRBD1	once	TRBJ2-3	CASSEPGVGQTTYTQYF	TGCGCCAGCAGTGAACCTGGAGTGGGACAGACCACATATACGCAGTATTTT
TRBV6-5	-	once	TRBJ2-1	CASSSVGTLEFF	TGTGCCAGCAGTTCGGTCGGGACTCTCGAGTTCTTC
TRBV4-3	-	-	TRBJ1-2	CASSQGTGVVKGGYTF	TGCGCCAGCAGCCAAGGGACCGGCGTCGTCAAAGGAGGCTACACCTTC
TRBV30	TRBD1	-	TRBJ2-2	CACPGQLNTGELFF	TGTGCCTGTCCGGGACAGTTGAACACCGGGGAGCTGTTTTTT
TRBV2	-	-	TRBJ2-5	CASRVYSRNQETQYF	TGTGCCAGCAGAGTCTATTCGAGGAACCAAGAGACCCAGTACTTC
TRBV10-2	-	-	TRBJ2-7	CASGWGGSYEQYF	TGCGCCAGCGGTTGGGGCGGCTCCTACGAGCAGTACTTC
TRBV5-5	-	-	TRBJ2-2	CASSLDPGYLTIGGELFF	TGTGCCAGCAGCTTGGATCCAGGGTATCTAACCATTGGCGGGGAGCTGTTTTTT
TRBV16	-	-	TRBJ2-1	CASSPAGTSFRESYNEQFF	TGTGCCAGCAGCCCCGCCGGGACCTCCTTTCGAGAGTCCTACAATGAGCAGTTCTTC
TRBV7-2	TRBD1	-	TRBJ2-1	CASSTGQGSPNEQFF	TGTGCCAGCAGCACGGGACAGGGGTCCCCCAATGAGCAGTTCTTC
TRBV19	-	-	TRBJ1-5	CASGGTGNNQPQHF	TGTGCCAGTGGAGGGACGGGGAACAATCAGCCCCAGCATTTT
TRBV21-1	-	few	TRBJ2-7	CASSKNLSGSFHEQYF	TGTGCCAGCAGCAAAAACCTTAGCGGGAGTTTCCACGAGCAGTACTTC
TRBV5-1	-	-	TRBJ1-1	CASTPGLQDTEAFF	TGCGCCAGCACCCCGGGCCTGCAGGACACTGAAGCTTTCTTT
TRBV4-2	TRBD2	-	TRBJ2-7	CASSQVGLAGAGSSYEQYF	TGTGCCAGCAGCCAAGTAGGACTAGCGGGCGCTGGTAGCTCCTACGAGCAGTACTTC
TRBV19	-	-	TRBJ2-5	CASSRHIQETQYF	TGTGCCAGTAGTCGGCATATACAAGAGACCCAGTACTTC
TRBV30	-	-	TRBJ1-4	CAWSAGPNEKLFF	TGTGCCTGGAGTGCCGGGCCGAATGAAAAACTGTTTTTT